One sample yielded the 29 T cell receptor beta chains listed below, sequenced in a study of high-grade serous ovarian cancer treatment subgroups. Tumor tissue was taken before any definitive surgery or chemotherapy was given. Clones were read by immunoSEQ multiplex PCR, and TCRdb kept only the in-frame ones, dropping some. The sample holds 35,000 to 45,000 clones; over 60% are singletons and the top ten take roughly 3%. The sequencing input was tumor tissue. These receptors all come from a human donor with high-grade serous ovarian cancer.

The J gene is TRBJ2-2, the V gene TRBV5-1, with TRBD2 identical over 9 bases. The V and J ends lost 4 bases and 1 base, in that order; junction bases with no gene match: 14. The CDR3 contains 19 residues. Looked up from germline, CDR1 is SGHRS and CDR2 is YFSETQ. The CDR3 DNA sequence: TGCGCCAGCAGCCGGCGTATTATAGCGGGAGATTGGAACACCGGGGAGCTGTTTTTT. Its translation: CASSRRIIAGDWNTGELFF.

The chain joins TRBV5-1 to TRBJ2-3, with D perhaps TRBD1 or TRBD2 (5 bases each). V gave up 3 bases and J gave up 7 bases, with 9 bases separating them. Looked up from germline, CDR1 is SGHRS and CDR2 is YFSETQ. This CDR3 has 12 amino acids. The CDR3 nucleotides read TGCGCCAGCAGCTCGGGACCGCATACGCAGTATTTT. Its protein is CASSSGPHTQYF.

The V call is TRBV6-5, the J call TRBJ2-7; the D call may be TRBD1 or TRBD2 (6 bases each). This CDR3 has 14 residues. Germline values: CDR1 MNHEY, CDR2 SVGAGI. With 7 bases removed from V and 4 bases from J, the gap between germline ends came to 17 bases. CDR3 region: CASINVPGAYEQYF. In DNA form, the CDR3 reads TGTGCCAGCATTAACGTACCGGGGGCGTACGAGCAGTACTTC.

The CDR3 reads CASSPFGRASYEQFF. The CDR3 DNA follows: TGTGCCAGCTCACCATTTGGGAGGGCTAGCTATGAGCAGTTCTTC. V usage is TRBV18 and J usage is TRBJ2-1; TRBD2 agrees at 7 bases. This CDR3 is 15 amino acids long. The trim removed 2 bases at V and 8 bases at J, leaving 9 bases unmatched. The germline CDR1 and CDR2 sequences are KGHSH and LQKENI.

The V and J genes are TRBV28 and TRBJ1-4; 7 nucleotides line up with TRBD1. This CDR3 has 14 amino acids. The V gene end was trimmed by 5 bases and the J gene end by 8 bases; junction bases not matched to a gene: 8. Germline values: CDR1 MDHEN, CDR2 SYDVKM. CDR3 DNA sequence: TGTGCCAGCAGTCCAGCGCAGGGGGGGGAAAAACTGTTTTTT. Its protein is CASSPAQGGEKLFF.

The chain is built from TRBV28 and TRBJ1-1, with D perhaps matching TRBD1 (5 bases). Looked up from germline, CDR1 is MDHEN and CDR2 is SYDVKM. Trimming took 3 bases from V and 4 from J, leaving 9 bases between them. The CDR3 loop spans 13 amino acids. This chain's CDR3 is CASSFRGSTEAFF. The CDR3 nucleotides are TGTGCCAGCAGTTTTAGGGGTAGCACTGAAGCTTTCTTT.

The sample holds one count of this clone. The V call is TRBV7-6, the J call TRBJ1-2, with D possibly matching TRBD1 (6 bases). The CDR3 contains 12 residues. V was trimmed by 5 bases and J by 6 bases, leaving 10 bases between them. Germline values: CDR1 SGHVS, CDR2 FNYEAQ. The CDR3 loop reads CASSPTGNGYTF. The DNA for the CDR3 is TGTGCCAGCAGCCCTACAGGGAATGGCTACACCTTC. Supplemented by reference TRBV7-6 and TRBJ1-2, the full variable domain reads GAGVSQSPRYKVTKRGQDVALRCDPISGHVSLYWYRQALGQGPEFLTYFNYEAQQDKSGLPNDRFSAERPEGSISTLTIQRTEQRDSAMYRCASSPTGNGYTFGSGTRLTVV.

This sequence joins TRBV7-9 and TRBJ1-1; 9 nucleotides align to TRBD1. Germline V gene lookup returns CDR1 SEHNR and CDR2 FQNEAQ (reference sequence). The V segment lost 6 bases and the J segment 3 bases; nucleotides outside the gene matches: 11. This CDR3 has 16 amino acids. Written as DNA, the CDR3 is TGTGCCAGCAGTTCCCGGGACAGGGAATCTGACACTGAAGCTTTCTTT. This gives the protein CASSSRDRESDTEAFF.

This sequence joins TRBV6-5 and TRBJ2-5, with no clear D. Near its end, the DNA agrees better with TRBJ2-7, so the J call may be wrong. The CDR3 is 13 amino acids. Germline V gene data show CDR1 as MNHEY and CDR2 as SVGAGI. The CDR3 DNA reads as TGTGCCAGCAGTCAACAGAAAGACTACGAGCAGTACTTC. Translation gives CASSQQKDYEQYF.

The chain recombines TRBV6-1 with TRBJ1-4, with D unresolved. CDR1 and CDR2 (germline): MNHNS, SASEGT. Trimming shortened V by 3 bases and J by 8 bases, and 10 bases separated the two germline ends. The CDR3 runs 13 residues. The CDR3 DNA follows: TGTGCCAGCAGTGATTCCAGAAAGGAAAAACTGTTTTTT. This gives the protein CASSDSRKEKLFF.

The V call is TRBV18, the J call TRBJ2-2; D possibly corresponds to TRBD2 (5 bases). V was pared by 1 base and J by 6 bases, with 9 bases between. This CDR3 is built from 14 residues. Germline V gene sequence: CDR1 KGHSH, CDR2 LQKENI. DNA of the CDR3: TGTGCCAGCTCACCACGAAATAGCGCCGGGGAGCTGTTTTTT. This gives the protein CASSPRNSAGELFF.

The genes are TRBV14 and TRBJ1-1, with a possible D match to TRBD1 (5 bases). From germline, CDR1 is SGHDN and CDR2 FVKESK. This CDR3 is 15 amino acids long. The V end lost 6 bases, the J end lost 2 bases, and 16 bases lay between the germline ends. The CDR3 reads CASSHILTGNTEAFF. The CDR3 DNA sequence: TGTGCCAGCAGTCATATACTCACAGGAAACACTGAAGCTTTCTTT.

This chain links TRBV5-1 with TRBJ2-1; D not resolved. CDR1 is SGHRS, CDR2 YFSETQ, per germline. V dropped 2 bases and J dropped 6 bases, with 0 bases sitting between them. This CDR3 region has 10 residues. The CDR3 DNA follows: TGCGCCAGCAGCTTCAATGAGCAGTTCTTC. It is translated as CASSFNEQFF.

The chain has TRBV5-4 and TRBJ2-3, with D unresolved. V shed 10 bases and J shed 4 bases, with 13 bases lying between them. The CDR3 contains 12 residues. CDR1 is SGHNT and CDR2 is YYREEE in the germline V gene (reference sequence). The CDR3 loop reads CAVGFRADTQYF. CDR3 bases: TGTGCCGTAGGATTCCGCGCAGATACGCAGTATTTT.

The rearrangement uses TRBV7-3 and TRBJ1-1; D call uncertain. Trimming removed 4 bases from V and 1 base from J, with 7 bases in between. Germline CDR1 reads SGHTA; CDR2 reads FQGTGA. The length of the CDR3 is 13 residues. CDR3 DNA: TGTGCCAGCAGCTCGACCCCGAACACTGAAGCTTTCTTT. This encodes CASSSTPNTEAFF.

This chain uses TRBV6-6 with TRBJ2-3; D is uncertain. Between the trimmed V and J ends, which lost 6 bases and 1 base, there was a span of 2 bases. Germline loops: CDR1 MNHNY, CDR2 SVGAGI (reference sequence). This CDR3 region has 11 residues. The CDR3 DNA reads TGTGCCAGCAGGGGCACAGATACGCAGTATTTT. Translation gives CASRGTDTQYF.

V and J are TRBV21-1 and TRBJ2-1; TRBD2 reflects the table's D call only, with no check against the DNA. TRBV21-1 is flagged as a pseudogene. The CDR3 is made up of 17 amino acids. As DNA, the CDR3 is TGTGCCAGCAGCAAAGTGGCGGGAGGTTGGTCCTACAATGAGCAGTTCTTC. It specifies CASSKVAGGWSYNEQFF.

J is TRBJ1-2 and V is TRBV19; D ambiguous. This CDR3 spans 13 amino acids. V lost 3 bases to trimming and J lost 3 bases, with 8 bases between them. Looked up from germline, CDR1 is LNHDA and CDR2 is SQIVND (reference sequence). The CDR3 nucleotides read TGTGCCAGTAGTATCGCTGTAGACTATGGCTACACCTTC. Translated, it gives CASSIAVDYGYTF. Full variable domain (outside the CDR3, taken from reference TRBV19 and TRBJ1-2): DGGITQSPKYLFRKEGQNVTLSCEQNLNHDAMYWYRQDPGQGLRLIYYSQIVNDFQKGDIAEGYSVSREKKESFPLTVTSAQKNPTAFYLCASSIAVDYGYTFGSGTRLTVV.

The rearrangement uses TRBV27 and TRBJ2-6; possibly TRBD2 for D (5 bases). Trimming left V 4 bases short and J 1 base short, with 14 bases between. The CDR3 covers 17 residues. Germline V gene sequence: CDR1 MNHEY, CDR2 SMNVEV (reference sequence). CDR3 in DNA: TGTGCCAGCAGTTCTCCTATCAGGAGGTCTGGGGCCAACGTCCTGACTTTC. This gives the protein CASSSPIRRSGANVLTF.

CDR3 bases: TGTGCCAGCCGACAGGGGAACACCGGGGAGCTGTTTTTT. Residues: CASRQGNTGELFF. The J gene is TRBJ2-2, the V gene TRBV19; TRBD1 matches 7 bases. The V gene's germline CDR1 is LNHDA and CDR2 SQIVND (reference sequence). CDR3 size: 13 residues. Losses at the gene ends were 9 bases for V and 1 base for J; bases not matched to a gene: 2. The full variable domain, with the rest looked up from reference TRBV19 and TRBJ2-2, is DGGITQSPKYLFRKEGQNVTLSCEQNLNHDAMYWYRQDPGQGLRLIYYSQIVNDFQKGDIAEGYSVSREKKESFPLTVTSAQKNPTAFYLCASRQGNTGELFFGEGSRLTVL.

This chain joins TRBV27 and TRBJ1-5; maybe TRBD1 (5 bases). The germline gives CDR1 MNHEY, CDR2 SMNVEV (reference sequence). The CDR3 has 16 amino acids. V gave up 0 bases and J gave up 3 bases, with 12 bases separating them. The CDR3 DNA follows: TGTGCCAGCAGTTTATCAAACAGAGGGGACAATCAGCCCCAGCATTTT. Translated, it gives CASSLSNRGDNQPQHF.

The chain couples TRBV6-5 to TRBJ2-7, with 7 bases matching TRBD1. J lost 2 bases, V lost 7 bases, and 5 bases had no gene match. Germline-derived CDR1 and CDR2 are MNHEY and SVGAGI. The CDR3 is made up of 13 amino acids. This CDR3 is CASNPGQPYEQYF. The CDR3 region has the DNA TGTGCCAGCAACCCGGGACAGCCCTACGAGCAGTACTTC.

V and J are TRBV19 and TRBJ1-5; D is unclear. V dropped 1 base and J dropped 0 bases, with 7 bases sitting between them. The CDR3 contains 15 residues. CDR1 is LNHDA and CDR2 is SQIVND in the germline V gene (reference sequence). The chain's CDR3 is CASSIAGYSNQPQHF. DNA of the CDR3: TGTGCCAGTAGTATAGCTGGATATAGCAATCAGCCCCAGCATTTT.

The table lists this clone with a few counts. In DNA form, the CDR3 reads TGTGCCAGCAGTCTGGTCCCCCCCGCTTACAATGAGCAGTTCTTC. This translates into CASSLVPPAYNEQFF. The genes are TRBV2 and TRBJ2-1; D is undetermined. V lost 5 bases and J 4 bases, leaving 15 bases between the germline ends. The CDR3 has 15 amino acids. Germline CDR1 is SNHLY and CDR2 is FYNNEI.

This clone was detected a few times. The chain combines TRBV4-2 with TRBJ1-2; TRBD1 is a possible D gene (5 bases). Germline V gene lookup returns CDR1 LGHNA and CDR2 YNFKEQ. The CDR3 consists of 16 residues. The V gene lost 4 bases and the J gene lost 2 bases, with 17 bases spanning the gap. The CDR3 is CASSLDQGEANYGYTF. Written as DNA, the CDR3 is TGTGCCAGCAGCCTCGACCAGGGAGAGGCGAACTATGGCTACACCTTC.

CDR3 nucleotide sequence: TGTGCCAGGTGGGACAATCTGAATTCACCCCTCCACTTT. It encodes CARWDNLNSPLHF. The chain employs TRBV11-3 and TRBJ1-6; D is possibly TRBD1 (6 bases). The ends were cut back, 9 bases at V and 7 bases at J, with 13 bases in the middle. This CDR3 comprises 13 residues. In germline, CDR1 is SGHNT, CDR2 YENEEA.

This clone was counted a single time. This chain links TRBV5-8 with TRBJ1-4, with D possibly matching TRBD1 (6 bases). Germline loops: CDR1 SGHTS, CDR2 YDEGEE. The CDR3 extends over 14 amino acids. V lost 4 bases to trimming and J lost 8 bases, with 15 bases between them. DNA of the CDR3: TGTGCCAGCAGCAATGGGACACCTTGGGAAAAACTGTTTTTT. Protein: CASSNGTPWEKLFF.

The J gene is TRBJ1-2, the V gene TRBV6-5, with 7 bases identical to TRBD1. The CDR3 is 14 residues long. Germline CDR1 reads MNHEY; CDR2 reads SVGAGI. With 0 bases clipped from V and 4 bases from J, the junction kept 2 bases outside the gene matches. The CDR3 reads CASSYSWDSYGYTF. CDR3 nucleotides: TGTGCCAGCAGTTACTCGTGGGACAGCTATGGCTACACCTTC.

The genes are TRBV4-3 and TRBJ1-4, with D possibly matching TRBD1 (5 bases). This CDR3 region has 15 residues. V was trimmed by 0 bases and J by 5 bases, leaving 10 bases between them. Germline CDR1 is LGHNA and CDR2 is YSLEER. In nucleotides, the CDR3 is TGCGCCAGCAGCCAAGAAGGGCAGGGAAATGAAAAACTGTTTTTT. It encodes CASSQEGQGNEKLFF.